This TCR beta chain was profiled in a study of graft-versus-host responses after intestinal transplantation. As for the study in general: The whole recipient group had anti-thymocyte globulin induction followed by tacrolimus and steroids for about three years. General observations from the study: GvH clones surfaced in recipient marrow, some emerging earlier in ileum or blood. Graft-versus-host to host-versus-graft clonal ratios in allografts were high in patients with graft-donor T cell macrochimerism.

V shed 1 base and J shed 10 bases, with 11 bases lying between them. This CDR3 has 14 amino acids. Germline CDR1 SEHNR, CDR2 FQNEAQ (reference sequence). This clone appeared once. Its target is not known. Measured with immunoSEQ multiplex PCR; TCRdb has only the in-frame clones, and not every one. The data show 7,500 to 10,000 clones, about 90% seen once. The material sequenced was PBMCs, taken around 47 days after intestinal transplant. V is TRBV7-9 and J is TRBJ1-6; the D is unclear. The receptor was derived from a human patient who received an intestinal transplant, so some T cells may come from the graft donor. The CDR3 coding sequence is TGTGCCAGCAGCTTAGTGGGCGGGGAATCACCCCTCCACTTT. Translating it yields CASSLVGGESPLHF.